This TCR beta chain was sequenced for a study of PD-1 blockade in classical Hodgkin lymphoma. The wider study: Once every 2 weeks, patients received intravenous nivolumab at 3 mg/kg.

Sequencing used immunoSEQ multiplex PCR; TCRdb keeps in-frame clones, though not all of them. The table lists 10,000 to 15,000 clones, 80% of them singletons. Brentuximab vedotin exposure varied, and every patient relapsed after autologous stem cell transplantation. V gave up 0 bases and J gave up 5 bases, with 11 bases separating them. Per germline, CDR1 GTSNPN and CDR2 SVGIG (reference sequence). This CDR3 contains 13 residues. The sequencing here drew on peripheral blood mononuclear cells (PBMCs), taken at baseline. The chain joins TRBV30 to TRBJ2-7, with D maybe TRBD2 (5 bases). The TCR originated in a human donor with classical Hodgkin lymphoma. CDR3: CAWSVHSGDEQYF. CDR3 nucleotides: TGTGCCTGGAGTGTACACAGCGGTGACGAGCAGTACTTC. Variable domain in full (rest from reference TRBV30 and TRBJ2-7): SQTIHQWPATLVQPVGSPLSLECTVEGTSNPNLYWYRQAAGRGLQLLFYSVGIGQISSEVPQNLSASRPQDRQFILSSKKLLLSDSGFYLCAWSVHSGDEQYFGPGTRLTVT.